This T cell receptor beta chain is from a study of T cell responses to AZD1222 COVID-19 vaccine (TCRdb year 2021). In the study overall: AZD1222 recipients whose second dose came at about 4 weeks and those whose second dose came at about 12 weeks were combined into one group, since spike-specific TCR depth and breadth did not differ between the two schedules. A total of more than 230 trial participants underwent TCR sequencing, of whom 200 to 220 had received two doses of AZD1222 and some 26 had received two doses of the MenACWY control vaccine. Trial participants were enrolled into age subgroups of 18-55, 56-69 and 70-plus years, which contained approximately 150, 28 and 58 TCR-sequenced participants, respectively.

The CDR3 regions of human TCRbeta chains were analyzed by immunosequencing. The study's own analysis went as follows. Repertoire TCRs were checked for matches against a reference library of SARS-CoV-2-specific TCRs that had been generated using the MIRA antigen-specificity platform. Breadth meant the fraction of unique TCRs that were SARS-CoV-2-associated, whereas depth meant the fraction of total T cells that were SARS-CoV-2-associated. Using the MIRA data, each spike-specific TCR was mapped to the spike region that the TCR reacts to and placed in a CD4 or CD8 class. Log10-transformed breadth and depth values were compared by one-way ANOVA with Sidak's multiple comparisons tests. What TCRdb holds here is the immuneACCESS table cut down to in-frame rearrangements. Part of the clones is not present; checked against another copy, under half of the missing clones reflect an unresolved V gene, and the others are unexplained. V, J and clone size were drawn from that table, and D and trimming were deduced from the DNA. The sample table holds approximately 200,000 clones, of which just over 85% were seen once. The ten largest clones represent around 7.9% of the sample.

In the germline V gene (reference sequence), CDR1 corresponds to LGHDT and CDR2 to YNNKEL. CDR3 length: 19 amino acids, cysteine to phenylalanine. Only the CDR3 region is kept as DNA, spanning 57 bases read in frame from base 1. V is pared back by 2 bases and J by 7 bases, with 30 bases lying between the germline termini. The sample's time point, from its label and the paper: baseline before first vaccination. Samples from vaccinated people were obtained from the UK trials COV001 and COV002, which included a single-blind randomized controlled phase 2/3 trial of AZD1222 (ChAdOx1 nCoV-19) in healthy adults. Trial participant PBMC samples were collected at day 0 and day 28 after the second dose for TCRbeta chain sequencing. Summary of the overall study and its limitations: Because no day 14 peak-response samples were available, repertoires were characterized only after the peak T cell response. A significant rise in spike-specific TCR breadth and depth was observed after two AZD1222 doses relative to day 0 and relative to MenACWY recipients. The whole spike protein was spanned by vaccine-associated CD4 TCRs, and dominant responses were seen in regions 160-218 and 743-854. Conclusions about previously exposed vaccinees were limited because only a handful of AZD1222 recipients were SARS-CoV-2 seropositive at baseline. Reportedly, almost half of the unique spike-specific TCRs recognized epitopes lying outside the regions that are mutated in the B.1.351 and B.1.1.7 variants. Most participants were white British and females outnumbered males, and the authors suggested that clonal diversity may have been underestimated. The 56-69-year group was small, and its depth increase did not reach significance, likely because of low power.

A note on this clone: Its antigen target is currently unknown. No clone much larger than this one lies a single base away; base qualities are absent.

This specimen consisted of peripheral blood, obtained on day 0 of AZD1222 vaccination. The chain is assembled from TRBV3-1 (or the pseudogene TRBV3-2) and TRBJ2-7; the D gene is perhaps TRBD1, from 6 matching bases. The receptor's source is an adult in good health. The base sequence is TGTGCCAGCAGCCAAATGGTCCCGTGGACAGTACAAACCTACGGAGAGCAGTACTTC. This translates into CASSQMVPWTVQTYGEQYF.